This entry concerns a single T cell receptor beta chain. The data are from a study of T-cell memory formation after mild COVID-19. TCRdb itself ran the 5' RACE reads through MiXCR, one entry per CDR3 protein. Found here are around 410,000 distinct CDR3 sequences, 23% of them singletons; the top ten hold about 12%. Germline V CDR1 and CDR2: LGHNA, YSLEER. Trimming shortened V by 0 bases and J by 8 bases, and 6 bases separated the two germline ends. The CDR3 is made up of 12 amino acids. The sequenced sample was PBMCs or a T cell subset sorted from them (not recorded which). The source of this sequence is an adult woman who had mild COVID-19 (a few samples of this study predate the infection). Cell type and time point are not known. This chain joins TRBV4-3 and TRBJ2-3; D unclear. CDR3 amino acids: CASSQDMATQYF. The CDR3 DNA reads TGCGCCAGCAGCCAAGATATGGCTACGCAGTATTTT.